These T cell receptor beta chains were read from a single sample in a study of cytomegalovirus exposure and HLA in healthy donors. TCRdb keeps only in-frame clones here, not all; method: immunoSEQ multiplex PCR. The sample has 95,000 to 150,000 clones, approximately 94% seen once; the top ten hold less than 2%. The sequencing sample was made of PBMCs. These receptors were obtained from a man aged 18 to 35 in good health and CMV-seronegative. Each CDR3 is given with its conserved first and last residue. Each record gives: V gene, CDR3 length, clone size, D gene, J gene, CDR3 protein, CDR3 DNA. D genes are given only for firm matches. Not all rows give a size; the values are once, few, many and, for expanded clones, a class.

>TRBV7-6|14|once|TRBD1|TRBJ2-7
CASSSRTGEGEQYF
TGTGCCAGCAGCTCCCGGACAGGGGAGGGGGAGCAGTACTTC
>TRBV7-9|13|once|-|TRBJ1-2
CASSSPGNYGYTF
TGTGCCAGCAGCTCTCCGGGGAACTATGGCTACACCTTC
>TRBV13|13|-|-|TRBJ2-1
CASSLRGYNEQFF
TGTGCCAGCAGCCTCAGGGGCTACAATGAGCAGTTCTTC
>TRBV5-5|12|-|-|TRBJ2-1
CASSSTYNEQFF
TGTGCCAGCAGCTCCACCTACAATGAGCAGTTCTTC
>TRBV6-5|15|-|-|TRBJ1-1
CASSYSRLGVAEAFF
TGTGCCAGCAGTTACTCGCGATTGGGAGTAGCTGAAGCTTTCTTT
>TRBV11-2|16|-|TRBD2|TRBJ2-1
CASSAPIVAGDNEQFF
TGTGCCAGCAGCGCCCCAATAGTAGCGGGAGACAATGAGCAGTTCTTC
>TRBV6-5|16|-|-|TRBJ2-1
CASSFTYTAGGNEQFF
TGTGCCAGCAGTTTTACCTACACAGCCGGGGGCAATGAGCAGTTCTTC
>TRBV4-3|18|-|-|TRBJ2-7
CASSQDKTGASGAYEQYF
TGCGCCAGCAGCCAAGACAAGACAGGGGCTAGCGGAGCCTACGAGCAGTACTTC
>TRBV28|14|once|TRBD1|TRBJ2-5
CASSPGQTQETQYF
TGTGCCAGCAGTCCGGGACAGACTCAAGAGACCCAGTACTTC
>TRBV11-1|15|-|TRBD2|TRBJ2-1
CASSLRLAGRNEQFF
TGTGCCAGCAGCTTAAGACTAGCGGGTAGGAATGAGCAGTTCTTC
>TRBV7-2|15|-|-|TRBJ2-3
CASSPQGTHTDTQYF
TGTGCCAGCAGCCCCCAGGGGACCCACACAGATACGCAGTATTTT
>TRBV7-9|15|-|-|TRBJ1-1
CASSDIRDTLTEAFF
TGTGCCAGCAGCGATATCCGGGACACGTTAACTGAAGCTTTCTTT
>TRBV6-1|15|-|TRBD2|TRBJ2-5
CASSELAGGQETQYF
TGTGCCAGCAGTGAACTAGCGGGAGGCCAAGAGACCCAGTACTTC
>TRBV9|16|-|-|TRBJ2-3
CASSGGPEGRTDTQYF
TGTGCCAGCAGCGGGGGTCCGGAGGGGCGCACAGATACGCAGTATTTT
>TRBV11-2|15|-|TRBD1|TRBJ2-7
CASSLLDRASYEQYF
TGTGCCAGCAGCTTACTGGACAGGGCCTCCTACGAGCAGTACTTC
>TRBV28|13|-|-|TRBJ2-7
CASSPDSSYEQYF
TGTGCCAGCAGTCCCGACAGCTCCTACGAGCAGTACTTC
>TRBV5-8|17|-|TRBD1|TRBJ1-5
CASSFNPGQGAGQPQHF
TGTGCCAGCAGCTTTAACCCCGGACAGGGGGCAGGTCAGCCCCAGCATTTT
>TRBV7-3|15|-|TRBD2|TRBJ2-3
CASSDGTSGRYTQYF
TGTGCCAGCAGCGACGGGACTAGCGGGAGGTATACGCAGTATTTT
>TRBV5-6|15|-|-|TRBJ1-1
CASSFRGAPESEAFF
TGTGCCAGCAGCTTCCGCGGGGCACCCGAAAGTGAAGCTTTCTTT
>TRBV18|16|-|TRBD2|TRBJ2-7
CASSPGAGEGKNEQYF
TGTGCCAGCTCTCCCGGGGCGGGAGAGGGGAAGAACGAGCAGTACTTC
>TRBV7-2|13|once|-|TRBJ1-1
CASSLRVGGEAFF
TGTGCCAGCAGCCTTCGGGTGGGGGGTGAAGCTTTCTTT
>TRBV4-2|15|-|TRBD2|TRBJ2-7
CASSDGLAGSYEQYF
TGTGCCAGCAGCGATGGACTAGCGGGTTCCTACGAGCAGTACTTC
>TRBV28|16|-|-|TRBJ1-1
CASNRGSRGIGTEAFF
TGTGCCAGCAATCGGGGGTCGAGGGGAATCGGAACTGAAGCTTTCTTT
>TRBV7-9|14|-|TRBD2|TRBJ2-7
CASSSRAGPYEQYF
TGTGCCAGCAGCTCCCGAGCGGGACCCTACGAGCAGTACTTC
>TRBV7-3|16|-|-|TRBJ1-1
CASSLGVLAGNTEAFF
TGTGCCAGCAGCTTAGGTGTTTTGGCGGGTAACACTGAAGCTTTCTTT
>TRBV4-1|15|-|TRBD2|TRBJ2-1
CASSVGGSSYNEQFF
TGCGCCAGCAGCGTGGGAGGGAGCTCCTACAATGAGCAGTTCTTC
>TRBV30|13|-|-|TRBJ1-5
CAWSVRGESSQHF
TGTGCCTGGAGTGTACGGGGGGAAAGCTCCCAGCATTTT
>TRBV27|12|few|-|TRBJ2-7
CASKGLTYEQYF
TGTGCCAGCAAGGGGCTGACCTACGAGCAGTACTTC
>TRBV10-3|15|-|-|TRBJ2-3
CAISESTRGTDTQYF
TGTGCCATCAGTGAGTCGACTCGGGGCACAGATACGCAGTATTTT
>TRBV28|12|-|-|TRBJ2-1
CASTPHRNEQFF
TGTGCCAGCACCCCTCACAGAAATGAGCAGTTCTTC
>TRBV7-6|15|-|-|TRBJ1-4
CASSLGAGEDKELFF
TGTGCCAGCAGCTTAGGGGCGGGGGAAGACAAAGAACTGTTTTTT
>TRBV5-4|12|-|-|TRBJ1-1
CASSFFPGEAFF
TGTGCCAGCAGCTTTTTCCCGGGTGAAGCTTTCTTT
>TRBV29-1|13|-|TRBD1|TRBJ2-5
CSVSGQGIETQYF
TGCAGCGTTTCCGGACAGGGAATAGAGACCCAGTACTTC
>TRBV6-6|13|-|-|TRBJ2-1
CASSLSTAREQFF
TGTGCCAGCAGCCTATCGACTGCCCGGGAGCAGTTCTTC
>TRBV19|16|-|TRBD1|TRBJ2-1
CASSLGTANTYNEQFF
TGTGCCAGTAGTCTGGGGACAGCAAATACCTACAATGAGCAGTTCTTC
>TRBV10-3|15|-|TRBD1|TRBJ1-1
CAISVGQGGTTEAFF
TGTGCCATCAGTGTAGGACAGGGTGGAACCACTGAAGCTTTCTTT
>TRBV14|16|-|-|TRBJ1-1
CASSQDLGQMNTEAFF
TGTGCCAGCAGCCAAGATCTTGGGCAGATGAACACTGAAGCTTTCTTT
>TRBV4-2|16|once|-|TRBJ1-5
CASSQEGPGRGQPQHF
TGTGCCAGCAGCCAAGAAGGTCCAGGGAGGGGACAGCCCCAGCATTTT
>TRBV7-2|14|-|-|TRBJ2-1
CASSLNWGDNEQFF
TGTGCCAGCAGCTTAAACTGGGGGGACAATGAGCAGTTCTTC
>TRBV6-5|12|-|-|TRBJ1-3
CASTGPGNTIYF
TGTGCCAGCACAGGGCCAGGAAACACCATATATTTT
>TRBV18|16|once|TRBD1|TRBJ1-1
CASSPVQGATNTEAFF
TGTGCCAGCTCACCCGTACAGGGGGCGACGAACACTGAAGCTTTCTTT
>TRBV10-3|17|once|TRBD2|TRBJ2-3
CAISPGPLAGVLDTQYF
TGTGCCATCAGTCCTGGGCCCCTAGCGGGAGTGTTAGATACGCAGTATTTT